A single sample gave rise to the 26 T cell receptor beta chains below, sequenced in a study of blood T cells in healthy people across ages. A J-beta primer mix and a sample-barcoded 5' primer were used in a second PCR of about 7 to 12 cycles. TCRdb itself ran the 5' RACE reads through MiXCR, one entry per CDR3 protein. The top ten clones hold around a quarter of a sample with around 800,000 distinct CDR3 sequences, approximately 65% of them seen once. Sequencing input: blood. All receptors derive from a man aged 30 to 39 in good health.

The V and J genes are TRBV4-3 and TRBJ2-1; 7 nucleotides match TRBD2. Trimming at V came to 3 bases and at J to 4 bases, leaving 9 bases not matched to a gene. The germline CDR1 and CDR2 sequences are LGHNA and YSLEER. This CDR3 is 16 amino acids long. The CDR3 DNA is TGCGCCAGCAGCCAGACCCCGGGACTACCATACAATGAGCAGTTCTTC. It encodes CASSQTPGLPYNEQFF.

The rearrangement joins TRBV4-2 to TRBJ1-2; D remains ambiguous. The V end was cut by 0 bases, the J end by 7 bases, with 15 bases between. The CDR3 has 15 amino acids. CDR1 LGHNA and CDR2 YNFKEQ come from the germline V gene. CDR3 protein: CASSQDGKSDGGYTF. CDR3 DNA: TGTGCCAGCAGCCAAGATGGGAAAAGTGACGGTGGCTACACCTTC.

The CDR3 reads CSAVDSNEQYF. CDR3 nucleotides: TGCAGCGCTGTAGACAGCAACGAGCAGTACTTC. The chain combines TRBV29-1 with TRBJ2-5, with D tentatively TRBD1 (5 bases). Matching the DNA end better, TRBJ2-7 makes the J call doubtful. This CDR3 is 11 amino acids long. Germline CDR1 reads SQVTM; CDR2 reads ANQGSEA.

The chain carries TRBV20-1 and TRBJ1-5; 7 nucleotides agree with TRBD1. CDR3 length: 15 amino acids. V gave up 6 bases and J gave up 4 bases; unmatched junction bases: 12. Per germline, CDR1 DFQATT and CDR2 SNEGSKA (reference sequence). The CDR3 spells CSAVTGVHPNQPQHF. The CDR3, as DNA: TGCAGTGCCGTTACAGGGGTACACCCTAATCAGCCCCAGCATTTT.

This clonotype was seen a handful of times. The chain combines TRBV14 with TRBJ1-2, with 7 positions matching TRBD1. Germline CDR1 is SGHDN and CDR2 is FVKESK. The J segment lost 3 bases and the V segment lost 4 bases, leaving 2 bases of the junction unmatched. The CDR3 consists of 13 residues. CDR3 nucleotide sequence: TGTGCCAGCAGCCCCGGGACAGACTATGGCTACACCTTC. Translated: CASSPGTDYGYTF.

J is TRBJ2-7 and V is TRBV4-1; D may be TRBD1 (5 bases). This CDR3 spans 14 amino acids. V was trimmed by 3 bases and J by 2 bases, leaving 11 bases between them. Per the germline V gene, CDR1 is MGHRA and CDR2 is YSYEKL. The CDR3 spells CASSQPDKPYEQYF. CDR3 nucleotide sequence: TGCGCCAGCAGCCAGCCGGACAAACCCTACGAGCAGTACTTC.

V usage is TRBV9 and J usage is TRBJ2-1, with D uncertain. The CDR3 spans 14 residues. V gave up 0 bases and J gave up 6 bases, with 10 bases separating them. Germline V gene data show CDR1 as SGDLS and CDR2 as YYNGEE. The CDR3 region is CASSVVPQTNEQFF. The CDR3 DNA sequence: TGTGCCAGCAGCGTAGTCCCGCAGACCAATGAGCAGTTCTTC.

V gene TRBV7-2 combines with J gene TRBJ1-5; D may be TRBD1 (5 bases). The CDR3 is made up of 14 amino acids. V lost 1 base and J lost 6, with 10 bases in between. CDR1 and CDR2 (germline): SGHTA, FQGNSA. DNA for the CDR3: TGTGCCAGCAGCTTAGGGGGGACGAGTCAGCCCCAGCATTTT. Amino acid sequence: CASSLGGTSQPQHF.

V is TRBV6-1 and J is TRBJ1-6, with 9 bases that match TRBD1. The CDR3 totals 14 residues. The trim removed 5 bases at V and 9 bases at J, leaving 5 bases unmatched. CDR1 is MNHNS and CDR2 is SASEGT in the germline V gene. In DNA form, the CDR3 reads TGTGCCAGCAGTCCAGACAGGGGGAGTTCACCCCTCCACTTT. It codes for CASSPDRGSSPLHF.

This clonotype was picked up one time. The chain joins TRBV6-2 or TRBV6-3 to TRBJ2-3; D might be TRBD1 (5 bases). Trimming cost V 2 bases and J 6 bases, with 12 bases left between them. Germline V lookup: CDR1 MNHEY, CDR2 SVGEGT. There are 14 residues in the CDR3. The CDR3 DNA reads as TGTGCCAGCAGTTACGGTTTTGGGGCTGATACGCAGTATTTT. This gives the protein CASSYGFGADTQYF.

The chain links TRBV12-5 to TRBJ1-5; D unclear. Trimming took off 0 bases at V and 4 bases at J, with 16 bases between the two ends. Per germline, CDR1 LGHNT and CDR2 FRNRAP. The CDR3 is 17 residues long. This CDR3 is CASGLVFGGPSNQPQHF. DNA for the CDR3: TGTGCTAGTGGTTTGGTATTTGGAGGTCCCTCAAATCAGCCCCAGCATTTT. Looking up the rest from reference TRBV12-5 and TRBJ1-5 gives the full variable domain: DARVTQTPRHKVTEMGQEVTMRCQPILGHNTVFWYRQTMMQGLELLAYFRNRAPLDDSGMPKDRFSAEMPDATLATLKIQPSEPRDSAVYFCASGLVFGGPSNQPQHFGDGTRLSIL.

This clonotype was detected only a few times. V gene TRBV6-2 or TRBV6-3 combines with J gene TRBJ2-1, with unresolved D. TRBJ2-7 matches the DNA end more closely, so the J call is doubtful. Germline V gene data show CDR1 as MNHEY and CDR2 as SVGEGT. The CDR3 has 11 amino acids. The DNA for the CDR3 is TGTGCCAGCAGTTACCCCAATGAGCAGTACTTC. Protein product: CASSYPNEQYF.

A word on this clonotype: One end of the junction varies from germline; a read error may be responsible. This CDR3 reads CTSSAVWAGGLADTQYF. DNA of the CDR3: TGTACCAGCAGCGCCGTGTGGGCGGGGGGGCTGGCAGATACGCAGTATTTT. The chain is built from TRBV11-2 and TRBJ2-3; 9 bases align to TRBD2. CDR1 is SGHAT and CDR2 is FQNNGV in the germline V gene. The CDR3 is 17 residues long. The full variable domain, in which reference TRBV11-2 and TRBJ2-3 provide the parts outside the CDR3, is EAGVAQSPRYKIIEKRQSVAFWCNPISGHATLYWYQQILGQGPKLLIQFQNNGVVDDSQLPKDRFSAERLKGVDSTLKIQPAKLEDSAVYLCTSSAVWAGGLADTQYFGPGTRLTVL.

This clonotype was seen more than once but under ten times. The rearrangement links TRBV5-1 to TRBJ2-5; D may be TRBD1 (5 bases). Germline lookup yields CDR1 SGHRS and CDR2 YFSETQ. The CDR3 has 14 amino acids. V gave up 6 bases and J gave up 1 base, with 13 bases separating them. Here the CDR3 DNA reads TGCGCCAGCAACACAGGATTCCCCCAAGAGACCCAGTACTTC. The encoded protein is CASNTGFPQETQYF.

This clonotype was seen a handful of times. This rearrangement joins TRBV6-5 to TRBJ2-7, with 9 bases lining up with TRBD2. CDR1 MNHEY and CDR2 SVGAGI come from the germline V gene. V shed 6 bases and J 5 bases; nucleotides not matched to a gene: 8. The CDR3 sequence is 14 residues long. CDR3 protein: CASSFVAGVHEQYF. As DNA, the CDR3 is TGTGCCAGCAGCTTCGTAGCGGGGGTGCACGAGCAGTACTTC.

J is TRBJ2-7 and V is TRBV29-1; 9 bases map to TRBD1. The CDR3 is 14 amino acids. CDR1 and CDR2 from the germline V gene are SQVTM and ANQGSEA. With V trimmed by 6 bases and J by 1 base, 7 bases remained unmatched. CDR3 loop: CSVRGDRASYEQYF. In nucleotides, the CDR3 is TGCAGCGTCCGCGGGGACAGGGCGTCCTACGAGCAGTACTTC.

V is TRBV3-1 and J is TRBJ2-7; D not certain. The assigned J gene may be wrong: the sequence end matches TRBJ2-5 better. This CDR3 is 11 amino acids long. Per the germline V gene, CDR1 is LGHDT and CDR2 is YNNKEL (reference sequence). CDR3 coding DNA: TGTGCCAGCAGCCATTTTGAGACCCAGTACTTC. Residues: CASSHFETQYF.

The genes are TRBV6-2 or TRBV6-3 and TRBJ2-1; 7 nucleotides line up with TRBD2. Germline loops: CDR1 MNHEY, CDR2 SVGEGT. The CDR3 consists of 14 residues. After removal of 5 bases from V and 8 bases from J, the junction contained 9 bases not matched to a gene. The CDR3 here is CASSLGGYLDEQFF. CDR3 DNA sequence: TGTGCCAGCAGTCTGGGGGGGTATTTGGATGAGCAGTTCTTC.

The chain has TRBV4-2 and TRBJ1-2; D remains unclear. With 0 bases removed from V and 4 bases from J, the gap between germline ends came to 9 bases. Per germline, CDR1 LGHNA and CDR2 YNFKEQ. The CDR3 has 14 amino acids. The CDR3 loop reads CASSQESPPYGYTF. In nucleotides, the CDR3 is TGTGCCAGCAGCCAAGAATCCCCACCCTATGGCTACACCTTC.

This clonotype appeared once. The chain has TRBV7-9 and TRBJ2-4; D perhaps matches TRBD1 (6 bases). The assigned J gene may be wrong: the sequence end matches TRBJ2-5 better. Per the germline V gene, CDR1 is SEHNR and CDR2 is FQNEAQ (reference sequence). This CDR3 spans 14 amino acids. CDR3 DNA: TGTGCCAGCAGCTCCAGGGGAGAGGTAGAGACCCAGTACTTC. This codes for CASSSRGEVETQYF.

The rearrangement joins TRBV20-1 to TRBJ2-1; D remains ambiguous. This CDR3 spans 9 amino acids. The V gene's germline CDR1 is DFQATT and CDR2 SNEGSKA (reference sequence). Here the CDR3 reads CRGYNEQFF. The CDR3 DNA is TGCAGAGGCTATAATGAGCAGTTCTTC.

The CDR3 nucleotides are TGCGCCAGCAGCCGCCGAACCGGGACTACTATGTTCCCAGATACGCAGTATTTT. Its protein product is CASSRRTGTTMFPDTQYF. The chain couples TRBV4-3 to TRBJ2-3, with 7 bases that match TRBD2. The CDR3 sequence is 18 residues long. The V and J ends lost 4 bases and 4 bases, in that order; junction bases with no gene match: 17. Germline V gene sequence: CDR1 LGHNA, CDR2 YSLEER.

The chain links TRBV12-3 or TRBV12-4 to TRBJ2-7, with 12 bases lining up with TRBD2. The V and J ends lost 6 bases and 2 bases, in that order; junction bases with no gene match: 5. The CDR3 has 15 amino acids. The CDR3 sequence is CASSRLAGDPYEQYF. In nucleotides, the CDR3 is TGTGCCAGCAGCCGACTAGCGGGAGACCCCTACGAGCAGTACTTC.

The rearrangement links TRBV6-5 to TRBJ2-4; D is possibly TRBD2 (6 bases). The J call may be faulty, since TRBJ2-5 better matches the DNA end. CDR3 length: 15 residues. CDR1 and CDR2 from the germline V gene are MNHEY and SVGAGI. The CDR3 DNA is TGTGCCAGCAGTTTCACGCGACTAGTTTCAGAGACCCAGTACTTC. Amino acid sequence: CASSFTRLVSETQYF.

J is TRBJ2-1 and V is TRBV4-2; 10 bases fit TRBD2. The last part of the DNA fits TRBJ2-7 better; the J call may be wrong. This CDR3 contains 16 residues. Germline V gene data show CDR1 as LGHNA and CDR2 as YNFKEQ. The CDR3 nucleotides read TGTGCCAGCAGCCATGAAAGCGGGGGGGCCTACAATGAGCAGTACTTC. It specifies CASSHESGGAYNEQYF.

The gene calls are TRBV30 and TRBJ1-1; tentatively, D is TRBD1 (6 bases). The CDR3 is 16 amino acids. Germline CDR1 and CDR2: GTSNPN and SVGIG (reference sequence). Trimming pared 3 bases from V and 4 bases from J, leaving 21 bases between. The CDR3 protein is CAWSPGPTEGGTEAFF. CDR3 coding DNA: TGTGCCTGGAGCCCCGGGCCTACAGAGGGGGGCACTGAAGCTTTCTTT. The full variable domain, its missing parts supplied by reference TRBV30 and TRBJ1-1, is SQTIHQWPATLVQPVGSPLSLECTVEGTSNPNLYWYRQAAGRGLQLLFYSVGIGQISSEVPQNLSASRPQDRQFILSSKKLLLSDSGFYLCAWSPGPTEGGTEAFFGQGTRLTVV.